This passage covers 4 T cell receptor beta chains from one sample sequenced in a study of blood T cells in healthy people across ages. A J-beta primer mix and a sample-barcoded 5' primer were used in a second PCR of about 6 to 12 cycles. TCRdb re-called the 5' RACE reads through MiXCR, storing one row per CDR3 protein. The sample gives more than 1 million distinct CDR3 sequences, more than 40% of which show up once; approximately 17% is in the top ten. Sequenced sample: blood. These receptors all stem from a woman in her sixties in good health.

The chain uses TRBV29-1 and TRBJ1-2; D is unresolved. The germline gives CDR1 SQVTM, CDR2 ANQGSEA. V lost 2 bases, J lost 3 bases, and 7 bases lay in between. The CDR3 totals 12 residues. The CDR3 here is CSVENRDYGYTF. The CDR3 DNA follows: TGCAGCGTTGAAAATAGAGACTATGGCTACACCTTC.

CDR3 sequence reads: CATGLSENEQFF. Written as DNA, the CDR3 is TGCGCCACCGGTCTATCTGAAAATGAGCAGTTCTTC. The V gene is TRBV10-2, the J gene TRBJ2-1; D ambiguous. V lost 10 bases, J lost 7 bases, and 14 bases lay in between. This CDR3 is built from 12 residues. CDR1 is WSHSY, CDR2 SAAADI, per germline.

The table lists this clonotype with a count of one. CDR3 nucleotide sequence: TGTGCCAGCAGCCGTCTAAAGGGTACCGAAAAACTGTTTTTT. Translated: CASSRLKGTEKLFF. J is TRBJ1-4 and V is TRBV14; D remains ambiguous. The germline gives CDR1 SGHDN, CDR2 FVKESK. Trimming removed 4 bases at V and 8 bases at J, with 14 bases between. The CDR3 spans 14 residues.

A few counts support this clonotype. V usage is TRBV9 and J usage is TRBJ2-1; the match to TRBD2 covers 7 bases. The CDR3 is 15 residues long. Germline lookup yields CDR1 SGDLS and CDR2 YYNGEE. V shed 2 bases, J shed 5 bases, and the junction held 7 bases outside the gene matches. The CDR3 coding sequence is TGTGCCAGCAGCGTGGGGGGAGGGCTTGACAATGAGCAGTTCTTC. It is translated as CASSVGGGLDNEQFF.